This TCR beta chain was obtained from a study of vaccination effects on CD4 cells after COVID-19. Regarding the study as a whole: Convalescent patients were scarce, and early post-infection timepoints were absent. There was marked clonal contraction among infection- and vaccine-induced clones late after vaccination. Nearly all vaccine-induced clones in healthy recipients recognized only SARS-CoV-2.

Clones were read by immunoSEQ multiplex PCR, and TCRdb kept only the in-frame ones, dropping some. The table lists some 68,000 clones, over 70% of them singletons. Expansion with viral peptide pools was applied to antigen-specific CD4+ T cells by the ViraFEST assay prior to sequencing. CD4+ T cell isolation took place after 10 days of culture. Previously uninfected by SARS-CoV-2, the vaccine recipients also showed negative nucleocapsid antibodies. IL-2 medium was substituted for half the medium on days 3 and 7. As for this clone: Its antigen is unknown.

This TCR was sampled from a human donor who received a COVID-19 vaccine. The source material was CD4+ T cells from PBMCs cultured with SARS-CoV-2 spike peptides, sampled before COVID-19 vaccination.

The CDR3 DNA is TGTGCCAGCAGTTCGTCCCCTGGACAGGGACAAGAGACCCAGTACTTC. Translated, it gives CASSSSPGQGQETQYF. This sequence joins TRBV6-6 and TRBJ2-5; the match to TRBD1 covers 8 bases. The CDR3 runs to 16 residues. CDR1 and CDR2 (germline): MNHNY, SVGAGI (reference sequence). The J segment lost 2 bases and the V segment lost 4 bases, leaving 9 bases of the junction unmatched.